This passage covers 31 T cell receptor beta chains from one sample sequenced in a study of beta chain features in type 1 diabetes. Sequencing targeted expressed TCRB transcripts, as all isolated RNA had been reverse transcribed. Clones were sequenced by immunoSEQ multiplex PCR, and TCRdb holds only the in-frame ones, with some missing. The sample lists 130,000 or so clones, roughly 10% occurring once. The source material was central memory CD4+ T cells from blood. These receptors were taken from a woman aged 40 to 50 in good health.

This clone has only a few counts. This chain connects TRBV14 to TRBJ2-1, with D possibly matching TRBD2 (6 bases). Germline CDR1 SGHDN, CDR2 FVKESK. Deletions cut 4 bases from V and 1 base from J, with 14 bases between. The length of the CDR3 is 16 residues. The CDR3 DNA reads TGTGCCAGCAGCCTACAGGTCGCGGGGTCCTACAATGAGCAGTTCTTC. Translation: CASSLQVAGSYNEQFF.

This clone was picked up a small number of times. The rearrangement links TRBV25-1 to TRBJ2-1; 11 nucleotides agree with TRBD2. V shed 1 base and J 7 bases; nucleotides not matched to a gene: 6. CDR3 length: 16 amino acids. Germline assignment: CDR1 MGHDK and CDR2 SYGVNS. CDR3 sequence (DNA): TGTGCCAGCAGTGAATCGCTAGCGGGGGGCGAAAATGAGCAGTTCTTC. This sequence encodes CASSESLAGGENEQFF.

This clone occurred a few times. V and J are TRBV5-1 and TRBJ2-7; 9 nucleotides line up with TRBD1. This CDR3 comprises 14 residues. The V gene's germline CDR1 is SGHRS and CDR2 YFSETQ. V was pared by 3 bases and J by 2 bases, with 3 bases of the junction left unmatched. CDR3 in amino acids: CASSSQGATYEQYF. CDR3 coding DNA: TGCGCCAGCAGCTCACAGGGGGCGACCTACGAGCAGTACTTC.

This clone was found a few times. The chain employs TRBV7-9 and TRBJ1-2; 9 nucleotides agree with TRBD1. The V segment lost 5 bases and the J segment 8 bases; nucleotides outside the gene matches: 6. The CDR3 runs 13 residues. Germline loops: CDR1 SEHNR, CDR2 FQNEAQ (reference sequence). Here the CDR3 DNA reads TGTGCCAGCAGCGCGGGACAGGGAAACGGCTACACCTTC. Its translation: CASSAGQGNGYTF.

The V call is TRBV5-5, the J call TRBJ2-7, with 8 bases aligning to TRBD2. The V gene's germline CDR1 is SGHKS and CDR2 YYEKEE (reference sequence). Losses at the gene ends were 4 bases for V and 3 bases for J; bases not matched to a gene: 3. CDR3 length equals 13 residues. Here the CDR3 DNA reads TGTGCCAGCAGCGGCGGGGGGTACTACGAGCAGTACTTC. Translation gives CASSGGGYYEQYF. Complete variable domain (other parts from reference TRBV5-5 and TRBJ2-7): DAGVTQSPTHLIKTRGQQVTLRCSPISGHKSVSWYQQVLGQGPQFIFQYYEKEERGRGNFPDRFSARQFPNYSSELNVNALLLGDSALYLCASSGGGYYEQYFGPGTRLTVT.

This clone was seen a single time. The chain is built from TRBV6-5 and TRBJ2-7; tentatively, D is TRBD1 (6 bases). V lost 6 bases to trimming and J lost 1 base, with 10 bases between them. The CDR3 sequence is 13 residues long. From germline, CDR1 is MNHEY and CDR2 SVGAGI. This CDR3 reads CASRDRFSYEQYF. The CDR3 region has the DNA TGTGCCAGCAGAGACAGGTTTTCCTACGAGCAGTACTTC.

The rearrangement links TRBV5-4 to TRBJ2-3; TRBD2 might be the D (6 bases). Trimming removed 6 bases from V and 4 bases from J, with 18 bases in between. The germline CDR1 and CDR2 sequences are SGHNT and YYREEE (reference sequence). This CDR3 spans 15 amino acids. CDR3 sequence: CASTNGYGEADTQYF. DNA for the CDR3: TGTGCCAGCACAAATGGCTACGGGGAGGCAGATACGCAGTATTTT.

The chain couples TRBV28 to TRBJ1-5, with TRBD1 matching over 9 bases. The CDR3 sequence is 15 residues long. CDR1 and CDR2 (germline): MDHEN, SYDVKM. V shed 6 bases and J 7 bases; nucleotides not matched to a gene: 10. The CDR3 region has the DNA TGTGCCAGCAGGCCATCCGGGACAGGGCTCCAGCCCCAGCATTTT. This sequence encodes CASRPSGTGLQPQHF.

This clone was recorded a few times. The chain couples TRBV9 to TRBJ1-4; 7 bases fit TRBD1. This CDR3 is built from 17 residues. CDR1 is SGDLS, CDR2 YYNGEE, per germline. V was pared by 4 bases and J by 5 bases, with 14 bases of the junction left unmatched. The CDR3 spells CASSYTGADSPNEKLFF. The CDR3 nucleotides are TGTGCCAGCAGCTACACAGGGGCGGACAGCCCGAATGAAAAACTGTTTTTT.

This clone has just a few counts. V gene TRBV27 combines with J gene TRBJ1-1; perhaps TRBD1 as D (6 bases). With 4 bases removed from V and 1 base from J, the gap between germline ends came to 7 bases. Germline assignment: CDR1 MNHEY and CDR2 SMNVEV (reference sequence). This CDR3 is 13 amino acids long. The CDR3 nucleotides read TGTGCCAGCAGTTCGGGACAGAACACTGAAGCTTTCTTT. Its protein is CASSSGQNTEAFF.

In DNA form, the CDR3 reads TGTGCCAGCAGCACAGGGACAACTAATGAAAAACTGTTTTTT. Translation: CASSTGTTNEKLFF. V gene TRBV7-9 combines with J gene TRBJ1-4, with D perhaps matching TRBD1 (6 bases). This CDR3 contains 14 residues. Trimming removed 5 bases from V and 0 bases from J, with 7 bases in between. Germline V lookup: CDR1 SEHNR, CDR2 FQNEAQ (reference sequence).

V gene TRBV5-1 combines with J gene TRBJ2-3, with TRBD2 matching over 12 bases. Trimming cost V 0 bases and J 1 base; bases outside gene matches: 12. The CDR3 is made up of 20 amino acids. Germline V gene lookup returns CDR1 SGHRS and CDR2 YFSETQ. CDR3 sequence reads: CASSLVASFWTSGGTDTQYF. The CDR3 nucleotides read TGCGCCAGCAGCTTGGTAGCATCTTTCTGGACTAGCGGGGGCACAGATACGCAGTATTTT.

V usage is TRBV18 and J usage is TRBJ1-6; 8 nucleotides align to TRBD1. CDR1 and CDR2 from the germline V gene are KGHSH and LQKENI. Trimming removed 2 bases from V and 10 bases from J; junction bases left unmatched: 7. The CDR3 extends over 15 amino acids. The CDR3 loop reads CASSPRTGMDSPLHF. For the CDR3, the DNA is TGTGCCAGCTCACCAAGGACAGGGATGGACTCACCCCTCCACTTT.

The CDR3 nucleotides are TGTGCCCCTAATAAGGGGAAAGGAGGCTACACCTTC. Translation gives CAPNKGKGGYTF. This chain uses TRBV6-4 with TRBJ1-2, with a possible D match to TRBD1 (5 bases). The length of the CDR3 is 12 residues. The germline V gene encodes CDR1 MRHNA and CDR2 SNTAGT. V lost 11 bases, J lost 8 bases, and 18 bases lay in between.

The chain joins TRBV6-1 to TRBJ2-3; TRBD1 might be the D (6 bases). The CDR3 is made up of 14 amino acids. V was trimmed by 5 bases and J by 4 bases, leaving 13 bases between them. Germline CDR1 and CDR2: MNHNS and SASEGT. For the CDR3, the DNA is TGTGCCAGCAGTAAACGACAGGTTCCAGATACGCAGTATTTT. This encodes CASSKRQVPDTQYF.

The chain carries TRBV5-1 and TRBJ2-2, with 8 bases fitting TRBD1. V lost 2 bases and J lost 1; bases outside the gene matches: 1. In germline, CDR1 is SGHRS, CDR2 YFSETQ. This CDR3 is built from 15 residues. CDR3 DNA: TGCGCCAGCAGCTTACAGGGGGGGAACACCGGGGAGCTGTTTTTT. Protein sequence: CASSLQGGNTGELFF.

The J gene is TRBJ2-5, the V gene TRBV2; D perhaps matches TRBD2 (5 bases). The CDR3 contains 13 residues. CDR1 SNHLY and CDR2 FYNNEI come from the germline V gene. Trimming took 3 bases from V and 5 from J, leaving 10 bases between them. CDR3 protein: CASSDDRGETQYF. CDR3 bases: TGTGCCAGCAGTGATGACCGAGGGGAGACCCAGTACTTC.

In the case of this clone: Within the sample, other DNA sequences also encode this same CDR3. The chain combines TRBV5-1 with TRBJ2-5, with 11 bases identical to TRBD2. Germline CDR1 SGHRS, CDR2 YFSETQ. J gave up 2 bases and V 5 bases, and 5 bases lay outside the gene matches. This CDR3 region has 15 residues. CDR3 protein: CASSLLAGGQETQYF. In DNA form, the CDR3 reads TGCGCCAGCAGTTTGCTAGCGGGGGGACAAGAGACCCAGTACTTC.

V is TRBV2 and J is TRBJ1-2, with D unresolved. The V end lost 7 bases, the J end lost 2 bases, and 14 bases lay between the germline ends. In germline, CDR1 is SNHLY, CDR2 FYNNEI. The CDR3 is 14 residues long. CDR3 region: CASTRSGMNYGYTF. The CDR3 nucleotides are TGTGCCAGCACACGATCCGGGATGAACTATGGCTACACCTTC. Full variable domain (rest looked up from reference TRBV2 and TRBJ1-2): EPEVTQTPSHQVTQMGQEVILRCVPISNHLYFYWYRQILGQKVEFLVSFYNNEISEKSEIFDDQFSVERPDGSNFTLKIRSTKLEDSAMYFCASTRSGMNYGYTFGSGTRLTVV.

This clone showed up just a few times. The chain employs TRBV5-4 and TRBJ2-2, with 8 bases lining up with TRBD2. Germline assignment: CDR1 SGHNT and CDR2 YYREEE (reference sequence). The CDR3 has 15 residues. The ends lost 0 bases at V and 6 bases at J; junction bases unmatched: 4. CDR3 loop: CASSLGGSGAGELFF. The CDR3 nucleotides are TGTGCCAGCAGCTTGGGGGGTAGCGGGGCCGGGGAGCTGTTTTTT.

V and J are TRBV9 and TRBJ2-3; TRBD2 agrees at 8 bases. The germline V gene encodes CDR1 SGDLS and CDR2 YYNGEE. This CDR3 has 16 residues. J gave up 3 bases and V 0 bases, and 6 bases lay outside the gene matches. CDR3 DNA: TGTGCCAGCAGCGTAGTTAGCGGGGTAGGAACAGATACGCAGTATTTT. This translates into CASSVVSGVGTDTQYF. Filled out from reference TRBV9 and TRBJ2-3, the complete variable domain reads DSGVTQTPKHLITATGQRVTLRCSPRSGDLSVYWYQQSLDQGLQFLIQYYNGEERAKGNILERFSAQQFPDLHSELNLSSLELGDSALYFCASSVVSGVGTDTQYFGPGTRLTVL.

This clone was detected a few times. The CDR3 protein is CASSDPRGGGETQYF. The CDR3 DNA is TGTGCCAGCAGCGACCCGCGGGGGGGCGGAGAGACCCAGTACTTC. The J gene is TRBJ2-5, the V gene TRBV7-2; 9 bases align to TRBD2. Germline V CDR1 and CDR2: SGHTA, FQGNSA. The CDR3 is 15 amino acids. The J segment lost 4 bases and the V segment lost 5 bases, leaving 8 bases of the junction unmatched.

The J gene is TRBJ2-5, the V gene TRBV7-9; D call uncertain. V dropped 1 base and J dropped 5 bases, with 11 bases sitting between them. CDR3 size: 14 residues. Per the germline V gene, CDR1 is SEHNR and CDR2 is FQNEAQ (reference sequence). The DNA of the CDR3 is TGTGCCAGCAGCTTAGGAAAGATCCGGGAGACCCAGTACTTC. This codes for CASSLGKIRETQYF.

The chain uses TRBV27 and TRBJ1-3; D remains unclear. There are 14 residues in the CDR3. Germline V CDR1 and CDR2: MNHEY, SMNVEV (reference sequence). V was shortened by 4 bases and J by 4 bases, with 11 bases between the two germline ends. CDR3: CASSSRGTGNTIYF. DNA for the CDR3: TGTGCCAGCAGTTCGCGGGGTACCGGAAACACCATATATTTT.

The chain is built from TRBV4-3 and TRBJ2-3; 8 positions match TRBD1. Germline V gene sequence: CDR1 LGHNA, CDR2 YSLEER. The V and J ends lost 5 bases and 2 bases, in that order; junction bases with no gene match: 9. The length of the CDR3 is 16 residues. CDR3 sequence (DNA): TGCGCCAGCAGCACTACCCCGGACAGGGCCACAGATACGCAGTATTTT. Its protein is CASSTTPDRATDTQYF.

This chain joins TRBV27 and TRBJ2-1; the D is unclear. This CDR3 is built from 13 residues. Trimming took 1 base from V and 5 from J, leaving 6 bases between them. Germline-derived CDR1 and CDR2 are MNHEY and SMNVEV (reference sequence). The CDR3 nucleotides read TGTGCCAGCAGTTTATACAGAAACAATGAGCAGTTCTTC. Protein: CASSLYRNNEQFF.

This clone occurred a few times. The chain links TRBV7-2 to TRBJ2-6; 7 bases are shared with TRBD2. The CDR3 is 18 amino acids. Germline CDR1 and CDR2: SGHTA and FQGNSA. The V and J ends lost 5 bases and 0 bases, in that order; junction bases with no gene match: 10. CDR3 in amino acids: CASSRLGGFNSGANVLTF. The CDR3 DNA follows: TGTGCCAGCAGCCGACTGGGGGGGTTTAACTCTGGGGCCAACGTCCTGACTTTC.

This clone was counted only a few times. The rearrangement uses TRBV28 and TRBJ1-3; 10 nucleotides align to TRBD1. This CDR3 has 14 residues. The V and J ends lost 4 bases and 8 bases, in that order; junction bases with no gene match: 5. Per germline, CDR1 MDHEN and CDR2 SYDVKM. CDR3 nucleotide sequence: TGTGCCAGCAGTTCGGGACAGGGGTTGTACACCATATATTTT. It is translated as CASSSGQGLYTIYF.

This clone was observed a handful of times. The chain is built from TRBV4-3 and TRBJ1-4; 11 bases map to TRBD1. In germline, CDR1 is LGHNA, CDR2 YSLEER. Trimming at V came to 1 base and at J to 6 bases, leaving 7 bases not matched to a gene. This CDR3 is built from 17 residues. The CDR3: CASSQGGPGQGDEKLFF. CDR3 nucleotides: TGCGCCAGCAGCCAAGGGGGCCCGGGACAGGGGGATGAAAAACTGTTTTTT.

The V gene is TRBV6-1, the J gene TRBJ2-7; possibly TRBD2 for D (5 bases). The CDR3 extends over 12 amino acids. V lost 2 bases to trimming and J lost 10 bases, with 12 bases between them. Germline assignment: CDR1 MNHNS and CDR2 SASEGT. The CDR3: CASSESSPVQYF. CDR3 in DNA: TGTGCCAGCAGTGAATCTAGCCCCGTACAGTACTTC.

This clone came up many times. This rearrangement joins TRBV29-1 to TRBJ2-5; possible D gene TRBD2, 6 bases. Germline-derived CDR1 and CDR2 are SQVTM and ANQGSEA. The CDR3 totals 13 residues. V was trimmed by 0 bases and J by 6 bases, leaving 11 bases between them. Here the CDR3 reads CSVEEGGMKTQYF. In nucleotides, the CDR3 is TGCAGCGTTGAAGAGGGGGGAATGAAGACCCAGTACTTC.